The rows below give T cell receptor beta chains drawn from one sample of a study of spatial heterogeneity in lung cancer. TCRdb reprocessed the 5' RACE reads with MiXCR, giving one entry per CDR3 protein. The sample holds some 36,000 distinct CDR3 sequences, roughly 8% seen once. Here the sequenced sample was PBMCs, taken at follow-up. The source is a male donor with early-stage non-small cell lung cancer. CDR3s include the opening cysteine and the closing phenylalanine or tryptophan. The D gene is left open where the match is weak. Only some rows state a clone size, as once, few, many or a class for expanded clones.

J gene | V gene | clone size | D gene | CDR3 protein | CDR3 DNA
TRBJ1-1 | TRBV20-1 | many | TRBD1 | CSAYDRGNTEAFF | TGCAGTGCTTACGACAGGGGGAACACTGAAGCTTTCTTT
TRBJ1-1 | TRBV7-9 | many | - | CASSNGLGAEAFF | TGTGCCAGCAGCAACGGGTTGGGGGCTGAAGCTTTCTTT
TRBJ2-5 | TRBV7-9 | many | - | CASSLWDQETQYF | TGTGCCAGCAGCTTATGGGACCAAGAGACCCAGTACTTC
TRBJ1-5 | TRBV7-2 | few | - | CASSLSTASNQPQHF | TGTGCCAGCAGCTTATCCACGGCTAGCAATCAGCCCCAGCATTTT
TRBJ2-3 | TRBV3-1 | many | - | CASSQAVGGPDPTDTQYF | TGTGCCAGCAGCCAAGCAGTGGGGGGCCCGGATCCCACAGATACGCAGTATTTT
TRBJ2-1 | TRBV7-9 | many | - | CASSIRGVHNEQFF | TGTGCCAGCTCGATTCGGGGTGTCCACAATGAGCAGTTCTTC
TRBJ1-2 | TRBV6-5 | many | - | CASTNGNGYTF | TGTGCCAGCACCAACGGGAATGGCTACACCTTC
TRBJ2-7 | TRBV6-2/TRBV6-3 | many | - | CASTGGGQSYEQYF | TGTGCCAGCACCGGAGGAGGACAGTCGTACGAGCAGTACTTC
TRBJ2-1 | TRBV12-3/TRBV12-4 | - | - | CASSLMQGPKQFF | TGTGCCAGCAGTTTAATGCAAGGGCCCAAGCAGTTCTTC
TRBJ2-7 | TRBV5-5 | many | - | CASSLGTDFYEQYF | TGTGCCAGCAGCTTGGGGACAGATTTCTACGAGCAGTACTTC
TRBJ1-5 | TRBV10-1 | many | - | CASSDGDPNQPQHF | TGCGCCAGCAGTGATGGGGACCCCAATCAGCCCCAGCATTTT
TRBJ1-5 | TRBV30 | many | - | CAWTPPGGTPYSNQPQHF | TGTGCCTGGACCCCGCCGGGAGGGACCCCGTATAGCAATCAGCCCCAGCATTTT
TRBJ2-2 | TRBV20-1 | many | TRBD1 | CSAREYLQGARTGELFF | TGCAGTGCTAGAGAGTACCTACAGGGGGCAAGGACCGGGGAGCTGTTTTTT
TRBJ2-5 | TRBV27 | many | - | CASSPQGREETQYF | TGTGCCAGCAGTCCGCAGGGGAGGGAGGAGACCCAGTACTTC
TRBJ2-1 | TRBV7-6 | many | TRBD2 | CASSSGTSQNEQFF | TGTGCCAGCAGTTCCGGGACTAGCCAAAATGAGCAGTTCTTC
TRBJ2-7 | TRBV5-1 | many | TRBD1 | CASSLRTGGAAYEQYF | TGCGCCAGCAGCTTGAGGACAGGCGGAGCCGCCTACGAGCAGTACTTC
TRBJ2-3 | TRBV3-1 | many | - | CASSLSTDTQYF | TGTGCCAGCAGCCTTAGCACAGATACGCAGTATTTT
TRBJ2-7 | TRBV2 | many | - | CASSVTGDEQYF | TGTGCCAGCAGTGTTACCGGGGACGAGCAGTACTTC
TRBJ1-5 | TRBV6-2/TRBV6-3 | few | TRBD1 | CASSYNPHRGISNQPQHF | TGTGCCAGCAGTTACAATCCACACAGGGGTATCAGCAATCAGCCCCAGCATTTT
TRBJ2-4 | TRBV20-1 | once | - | CSAREYGIAKNIQYF | TGCAGTGCTAGAGAATACGGGATAGCCAAAAACATTCAGTACTTC
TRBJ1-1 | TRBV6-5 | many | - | CASSYPGNTEAFF | TGTGCCAGCAGTTACCCAGGAAACACTGAAGCTTTCTTT
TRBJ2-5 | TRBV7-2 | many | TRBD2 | CASSLFVTSHETQYF | TGTGCCAGCAGCTTATTTGTGACTAGCCACGAGACCCAGTACTTC
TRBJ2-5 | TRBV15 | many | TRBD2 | CATSKQATPILAGDPKETQYF | TGTGCCACCAGCAAACAAGCCACCCCCATACTAGCGGGGGACCCTAAAGAGACCCAGTACTTC
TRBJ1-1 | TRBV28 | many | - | CASSVGYSYLNTEAFF | TGTGCCAGCAGCGTTGGTTATTCGTATCTGAACACTGAAGCTTTCTTT
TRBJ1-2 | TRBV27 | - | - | CASSLQGRNGYTF | TGTGCCAGCAGTTTACAGGGCCGGAATGGCTACACCTTC
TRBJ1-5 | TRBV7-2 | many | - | CASSPQGFQPQHF | TGTGCCAGCAGCCCGCAGGGTTTTCAGCCCCAGCATTTT
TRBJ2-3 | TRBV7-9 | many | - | CASSLADSTDTQYF | TGTGCCAGCAGCTTAGCGGACAGCACAGATACGCAGTATTTT